These 14 T cell receptor beta chains were sequenced from one sample in a study of cytomegalovirus exposure and HLA in healthy donors. Vbeta (60) and Jbeta (13) primers were used in the PCR. Method: immunoSEQ multiplex PCR; TCRdb's copy keeps in-frame clones and lacks some. The table records hundreds of thousands of clones, around four fifths of them present only once. The material sequenced was PBMCs. Source of these receptors: a woman aged 35 to 49 in good health and CMV-seronegative.

As DNA, the CDR3 is TGTGCCAGCAGCCCGACAGGGGTCGGGACAGATACGCAGTATTTT. Residues: CASSPTGVGTDTQYF. The V gene is TRBV2, the J gene TRBJ2-3; TRBD1 agrees at 8 bases. Germline V lookup: CDR1 SNHLY, CDR2 FYNNEI. Unmatched junction bases numbered 8, after V lost 6 bases and J lost 3 bases. The CDR3 runs to 15 residues.

V usage is TRBV11-2 and J usage is TRBJ2-1; TRBD1 agrees at 8 bases. Trimming took 3 bases from V and 3 from J; bases not matched to a gene: 4. The CDR3 runs 15 residues. Germline lookup yields CDR1 SGHAT and CDR2 FQNNGV. The CDR3 here is CASSLTGDIYNEQFF. The DNA of the CDR3 is TGTGCCAGCAGCTTGACAGGGGATATCTACAATGAGCAGTTCTTC.

This clone showed up just once. This chain uses TRBV9 with TRBJ2-2; possibly TRBD2 for D (5 bases). V gave up 0 bases and J gave up 6 bases, with 9 bases separating them. CDR3 length equals 14 residues. The germline gives CDR1 SGDLS, CDR2 YYNGEE. CDR3: CASSVALVAGELFF. The CDR3 coding sequence is TGTGCCAGCAGCGTAGCACTAGTCGCCGGGGAGCTGTTTTTT.

The chain recombines TRBV30 with TRBJ1-2, with D perhaps matching TRBD1 (5 bases). Trimming shortened V by 2 bases and J by 7 bases, and 8 bases separated the two germline ends. In germline, CDR1 is GTSNPN, CDR2 SVGIG (reference sequence). The CDR3 sequence is 11 residues long. The CDR3 reads CAWSSRAGYTF. Written as DNA, the CDR3 is TGTGCCTGGAGTAGCAGGGCTGGCTACACCTTC.

This chain connects TRBV7-9 to TRBJ2-5, with 8 nucleotides matching TRBD2. Germline V gives CDR1 SEHNR, CDR2 FQNEAQ (reference sequence). The CDR3 has 13 amino acids. Unmatched junction bases numbered 3, after V lost 5 bases and J lost 4 bases. CDR3 nucleotide sequence: TGTGCCAGCAGCATTCTAGCGGGAGAGACCCAGTACTTC. It encodes CASSILAGETQYF.

This clone was seen a handful of times. The gene calls are TRBV6-5 and TRBJ1-4; the D is unclear. The V and J ends lost 0 bases and 3 bases respectively, with 5 bases between them. This CDR3 has 14 residues. Germline values: CDR1 MNHEY, CDR2 SVGAGI. The CDR3 here is CASSYSQSNEKLFF. The CDR3 nucleotides are TGTGCCAGCAGTTACTCACAGTCTAATGAAAAACTGTTTTTT.

This clone has only a few counts. This chain links TRBV5-6 with TRBJ2-7; a possible D gene is TRBD1 (5 bases). Trimming pared 0 bases from V and 3 bases from J, leaving 7 bases between. This CDR3 spans 13 amino acids. Germline assignment: CDR1 SGHDT and CDR2 YYEEEE. CDR3 nucleotide sequence: TGTGCCAGCAGCTTGGACAGGTACTACGAGCAGTACTTC. Translating gives CASSLDRYYEQYF.

The V call is TRBV25-1, the J call TRBJ1-6, with D perhaps matching TRBD1 (6 bases). CDR1 is MGHDK and CDR2 is SYGVNS in the germline V gene. This CDR3 is built from 15 residues. Trimming pared 6 bases from V and 7 bases from J, leaving 16 bases between. The CDR3: CASREQGTRNSPLHF. The CDR3, as DNA: TGTGCCAGCAGGGAACAGGGCACTCGAAATTCACCCCTCCACTTT.

The chain has TRBV5-8 and TRBJ2-1; 10 bases match TRBD2. The germline V gene encodes CDR1 SGHTS and CDR2 YDEGEE. This CDR3 contains 16 residues. J lost 3 bases, V lost 3 bases, and 6 bases had no gene match. CDR3 protein: CASSSTGTSDYNEQFF. The CDR3 DNA is TGTGCCAGCAGCTCGACCGGGACTAGCGACTACAATGAGCAGTTCTTC.

The chain is built from TRBV15 and TRBJ1-5; tentatively, D is TRBD1 (6 bases). Germline CDR1 and CDR2: LNHNV and YYDKDF (reference sequence). Trimming pared 5 bases from V and 2 bases from J, leaving 19 bases between. The CDR3 extends over 17 amino acids. CDR3: CATSAGTTGTGNQPQHF. The CDR3 nucleotides are TGTGCCACCAGCGCCGGAACCACAGGGACGGGCAATCAGCCCCAGCATTTT.

The rearrangement joins TRBV6-5 to TRBJ2-2; 10 bases map to TRBD2. V lost 6 bases, J lost 6 bases, and 4 bases stayed unmatched. CDR3 length: 14 residues. The V gene's germline CDR1 is MNHEY and CDR2 SVGAGI. The DNA for the CDR3 is TGTGCCAGCAGGAGGACTAGCGGCCCCGGGGAGCTGTTTTTT. This gives the protein CASRRTSGPGELFF.

In this sample, this clone turned up a few times. V and J are TRBV5-1 and TRBJ1-4; maybe TRBD1 (5 bases). Trimming removed 2 bases from V and 3 bases from J, with 11 bases in between. The CDR3 has 15 amino acids. The germline gives CDR1 SGHRS, CDR2 YFSETQ. The CDR3 DNA reads as TGCGCCAGCAGCTTTTACAGGAGTCCTAATGAAAAACTGTTTTTT. Protein product: CASSFYRSPNEKLFF.

This clone was seen only once. V usage is TRBV4-1 and J usage is TRBJ1-2; D not resolved. Germline V CDR1 and CDR2: MGHRA, YSYEKL. V lost 0 bases, J lost 4 bases, and 6 bases lay in between. This CDR3 comprises 13 residues. The CDR3 region is CASSQEGGYGYTF. CDR3 bases: TGCGCCAGCAGCCAAGAGGGAGGCTATGGCTACACCTTC.

In this sample, this clone turned up once. This chain connects TRBV11-3 to TRBJ2-1; D is uncertain. Trimming shortened V by 4 bases and J by 4 bases, and 8 bases separated the two germline ends. Germline-derived CDR1 and CDR2 are SGHNT and YENEEA. The CDR3 runs to 13 residues. The CDR3 DNA reads TGTGCCAGCAGCTCGCAGAATTACAATGAGCAGTTCTTC. Amino acids: CASSSQNYNEQFF. The whole variable domain, filled in from reference TRBV11-3 and TRBJ2-1, reads EAGVVQSPRYKIIEKKQPVAFWCNPISGHNTLYWYLQNLGQGPELLIRYENEEAVDDSQLPKDRFSAERLKGVDSTLKIQPAELGDSAVYLCASSSQNYNEQFFGPGTRLTVL.